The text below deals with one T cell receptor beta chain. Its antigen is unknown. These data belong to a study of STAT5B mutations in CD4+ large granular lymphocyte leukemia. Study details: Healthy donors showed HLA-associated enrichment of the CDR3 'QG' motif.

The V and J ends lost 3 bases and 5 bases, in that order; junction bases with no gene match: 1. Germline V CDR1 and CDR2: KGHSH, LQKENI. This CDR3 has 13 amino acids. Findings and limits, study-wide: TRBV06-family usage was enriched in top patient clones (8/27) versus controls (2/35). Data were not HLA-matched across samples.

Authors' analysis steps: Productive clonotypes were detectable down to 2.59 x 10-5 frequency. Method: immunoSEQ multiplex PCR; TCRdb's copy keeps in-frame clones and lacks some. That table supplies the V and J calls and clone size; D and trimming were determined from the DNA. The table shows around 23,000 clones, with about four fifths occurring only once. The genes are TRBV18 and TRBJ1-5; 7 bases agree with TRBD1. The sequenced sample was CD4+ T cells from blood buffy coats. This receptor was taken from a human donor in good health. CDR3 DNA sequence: TGTGCCAGCTCACCGCAGGGGGATCAGCCCCAGCATTTT. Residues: CASSPQGDQPQHF.